This entry concerns a single T cell receptor beta chain. Sequencing was performed with immunoSEQ multiplex PCR; in TCRdb, only in-frame clones are kept and a portion is missing. The sample shows tens of thousands of clones, 80% to 90% of them seen only once. V lost 1 base and J lost 10, with 12 bases in between. The CDR3 runs to 14 residues. Germline V gene lookup returns CDR1 SGHRS and CDR2 YFSETQ. These data originate in a study of T cell changes during pregnancy in multiple sclerosis. This TCR came from a female donor with multiple sclerosis, enrolled in a pregnancy study. V usage is TRBV5-1 and J usage is TRBJ1-6; TRBD1 might be the D (6 bases). This material consisted of CD4+ T cells from peripheral blood mononuclear cells, taken in the first trimester of pregnancy. In DNA, the CDR3 is TGCGCCAGCAGCTTGACAGGGTTGGGGTCACCCCTCCACTTT. As protein: CASSLTGLGSPLHF.